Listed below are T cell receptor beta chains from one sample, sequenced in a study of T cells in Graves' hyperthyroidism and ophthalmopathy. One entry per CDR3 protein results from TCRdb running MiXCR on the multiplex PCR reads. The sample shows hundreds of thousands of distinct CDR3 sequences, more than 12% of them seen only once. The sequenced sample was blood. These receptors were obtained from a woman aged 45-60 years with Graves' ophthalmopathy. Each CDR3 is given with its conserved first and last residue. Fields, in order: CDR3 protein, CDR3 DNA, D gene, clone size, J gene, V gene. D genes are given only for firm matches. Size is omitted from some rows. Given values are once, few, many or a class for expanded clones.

CDR3: CATQRSEYSNQPQHF
DNA: TGTGCCACCCAGCGGTCGGAATATAGCAATCAGCCCCAGCATTTT
D: .
size: .
J: TRBJ1-5
V: TRBV19

CDR3: CSAQGLQYEQYF
DNA: TGCAGTGCACAGGGACTACAATACGAGCAGTACTTC
D: .
size: few
J: TRBJ2-7
V: TRBV20-1

CDR3: CASSIVGDGLYNEQFF
DNA: TGTGCCAGTAGTATAGTGGGGGACGGTCTCTACAATGAGCAGTTCTTC
D: .
size: few
J: TRBJ2-1
V: TRBV19

CDR3: CASSPRLQNEQFF
DNA: TGTGCCAGCTCACCACGACTCCAGAATGAGCAGTTCTTC
D: .
size: .
J: TRBJ2-1
V: TRBV18

CDR3: CASSTLAEMNTGELFF
DNA: TGTGCCAGCAGCACTTTGGCGGAAATGAACACCGGGGAGCTGTTTTTT
D: .
size: once
J: TRBJ2-2
V: TRBV6-1

CDR3: CASRDTLAADTYEQYF
DNA: TGTGCCAGCAGGGATACACTAGCGGCGGATACCTACGAGCAGTACTTC
D: TRBD2
size: .
J: TRBJ2-7
V: TRBV28

CDR3: CSVMDRASYEQYF
DNA: TGCAGCGTAATGGACCGTGCCAGCTACGAGCAGTACTTC
D: .
size: many
J: TRBJ2-7
V: TRBV29-1

CDR3: CASSYPGQGLNTEAFF
DNA: TGTGCCAGCAGTTATCCCGGACAGGGATTGAACACTGAAGCTTTCTTT
D: TRBD1
size: many
J: TRBJ1-1
V: TRBV6-2/TRBV6-3

CDR3: CASSQSARDGYGEQFF
DNA: TGTGCCAGCAGCCAAAGCGCCAGGGATGGTTATGGTGAGCAGTTCTTC
D: .
size: few
J: TRBJ2-1
V: TRBV3-2

CDR3: CSVLLRYDGLRTSGDYNEQFF
DNA: TGCAGCGTGCTTCTCAGGTACGACGGCCTAAGGACTAGCGGAGACTACAATGAGCAGTTCTTC
D: TRBD2
size: .
J: TRBJ2-1
V: TRBV29-1

CDR3: CATSEGSNTGAFF
DNA: TGTGCCACCAGTGAGGGGTCGAACACTGGAGCTTTCTTT
D: .
size: .
J: TRBJ1-1
V: TRBV24-1

CDR3: CASSPSAGPYEQYF
DNA: TGTGCCAGCTCACCCTCGGCGGGCCCCTACGAGCAGTACTTC
D: .
size: many
J: TRBJ2-7
V: TRBV18

CDR3: CASSPAPPVYSTEQFF
DNA: TGTGCCAGCAGCCCAGCCCCTCCCGTCTACTCCACTGAGCAGTTCTTC
D: .
size: .
J: TRBJ2-1
V: TRBV3-1

CDR3: CASSEALGGRGYVAFF
DNA: TGTGCCAGCAGTGAAGCGCTTGGGGGGAGGGGTTATGTAGCTTTCTTT
D: .
size: .
J: TRBJ1-1
V: TRBV7-8

CDR3: CASSAGTGTDIQYF
DNA: TGTGCCAGCAGCGCTGGGACAGGGACGGACATTCAGTACTTC
D: TRBD1
size: .
J: TRBJ2-4
V: TRBV9